This T cell receptor (beta chain) was identified in a study of early T cells in non-severe SARS-CoV-2 infection. The wider study: It was bulk RNA from unsorted whole blood that was sequenced, and the chains were unpaired.

The sample holds many counts of this clonotype. One entry per CDR3 protein, called by TCRdb with MiXCR from the 5' RACE reads. The repertoire holds more than 55,000 distinct CDR3 sequences, with 10% to 15% as singletons. The CDR3 extends over 14 amino acids. Germline V gives CDR1 MNHNY, CDR2 SVGAGI (reference sequence). Trimming removed 2 bases from V and 3 bases from J; junction bases left unmatched: 1. This clonotype originated in an adult who was a healthcare worker with PCR-confirmed SARS-CoV-2 infection or an uninfected control (not recorded which). The J gene is TRBJ2-7, the V gene TRBV6-6; TRBD1 matches 10 bases. Material: whole blood. In DNA, the CDR3 is TGTGCCAGCAGTTACCGGGACAGGGGCTACGAGCAGTACTTC. Encoded protein: CASSYRDRGYEQYF.